These 18 T cell receptor beta chains were all obtained from the same sample, sequenced in a study of OX40 agonist ivuxolimab in advanced cancers. Repertoires were generated with immunoSEQ multiplex PCR, while TCRdb's copy carries only in-frame clones and drops some. The sample has about 62,000 clones; roughly 82% are singletons. The material was CD4+ or CD8+ T cells sorted from blood, obtained in a trial of the OX40 agonist ivuxolimab. Receptor source: an adult with an advanced solid tumor such as melanoma, head and neck, liver or kidney cancer.

The chain recombines TRBV5-6 with TRBJ2-3; D not resolved. The CDR3 spans 16 residues. Trimming shortened V by 3 bases and J by 0 bases, and 14 bases separated the two germline ends. CDR1 SGHDT and CDR2 YYEEEE come from the germline V gene. The CDR3 nucleotides read TGTGCCAGCAGCTCCCCAGCTTCTCCTAGCACAGATACGCAGTATTTT. This translates into CASSSPASPSTDTQYF.

The chain uses TRBV5-6 and TRBJ1-3; perhaps TRBD1 as D (6 bases). CDR1 and CDR2 (germline): SGHDT, YYEEEE. Trimming took off 0 bases at V and 0 bases at J, with 13 bases between the two ends. The CDR3 spans 17 residues. CDR3 nucleotides: TGTGCCAGCAGCTTGGCGGGGGGCCCGAACTCTGGAAACACCATATATTTT. This sequence encodes CASSLAGGPNSGNTIYF.

This clone has more than one count but fewer than ten. The rearrangement uses TRBV7-2 and TRBJ1-5; TRBD1 aligns across 8 bases. The length of the CDR3 is 15 residues. Germline values: CDR1 SGHTA, CDR2 FQGNSA. The V gene end was trimmed by 4 bases and the J gene end by 4 bases; junction bases not matched to a gene: 6. This CDR3 is CASSSRTGRNQPQHF. The CDR3 bases are TGTGCCAGCAGCTCCCGGACAGGGCGGAATCAGCCCCAGCATTTT.

This clone appeared a single time. V and J are TRBV11-3 and TRBJ2-1, with 9 bases fitting TRBD2. CDR1 and CDR2 (germline): SGHNT, YENEEA. Trimming at V came to 4 bases and at J to 0 bases, leaving 4 bases not matched to a gene. This CDR3 comprises 16 residues. The CDR3 protein is CASSSSGAHSYNEQFF. In DNA form, the CDR3 reads TGTGCCAGCAGCTCTAGCGGGGCCCACTCCTACAATGAGCAGTTCTTC.

The V and J genes are TRBV30 and TRBJ1-2; D gene unclear. Germline V gene lookup returns CDR1 GTSNPN and CDR2 SVGIG (reference sequence). The CDR3 runs 10 residues. Trimming stripped 8 bases from V and 2 bases from J, with 6 bases between. The CDR3 nucleotides are TGTGCCGCTAAGAACTATGGCTACACCTTC. Translating it yields CAAKNYGYTF. The variable domain in full, with the rest retrieved from reference TRBV30 and TRBJ1-2, is SQTIHQWPATLVQPVGSPLSLECTVEGTSNPNLYWYRQAAGRGLQLLFYSVGIGQISSEVPQNLSASRPQDRQFILSSKKLLLSDSGFYLCAAKNYGYTFGSGTRLTVV.

The chain is built from TRBV27 and TRBJ1-1; TRBD1 matches at 8 bases. The V gene end was trimmed by 5 bases and the J gene end by 3 bases; junction bases not matched to a gene: 8. In germline, CDR1 is MNHEY, CDR2 SMNVEV (reference sequence). This CDR3 is 15 amino acids long. CDR3 nucleotide sequence: TGTGCCAGCAGTCTCCGACAGGGGCGGGACACTGAAGCTTTCTTT. The encoded protein is CASSLRQGRDTEAFF.

The V and J genes are TRBV2 and TRBJ2-4, with 10 bases fitting TRBD2. The V segment lost 4 bases and the J segment 0 bases; nucleotides outside the gene matches: 3. This CDR3 has 16 amino acids. CDR1 is SNHLY, CDR2 FYNNEI, per germline. CDR3 nucleotides: TGTGCCAGCAGTGGGGGACTAGCGCTAGCCAAAAACATTCAGTACTTC. It codes for CASSGGLALAKNIQYF.

The chain has TRBV9 and TRBJ2-1, with TRBD2 identical over 8 bases. J gave up 4 bases and V 3 bases, and 9 bases lay outside the gene matches. Germline-derived CDR1 and CDR2 are SGDLS and YYNGEE. CDR3 size: 16 residues. The CDR3 here is CASSGGFSGDYNEQFF. For the CDR3, the DNA is TGTGCCAGCAGCGGTGGCTTTAGCGGGGATTACAATGAGCAGTTCTTC.

This chain connects TRBV30 to TRBJ2-5; possibly TRBD2 for D (6 bases). Deletions cut 3 bases from V and 5 bases from J, with 19 bases between. Germline V gene sequence: CDR1 GTSNPN, CDR2 SVGIG (reference sequence). The CDR3 has 15 amino acids. This chain's CDR3 is CAWRSWGDGRETQYF. The CDR3 DNA reads as TGTGCCTGGAGATCCTGGGGGGATGGTCGCGAGACCCAGTACTTC. Full variable domain (remainder filled in from reference TRBV30 and TRBJ2-5): SQTIHQWPATLVQPVGSPLSLECTVEGTSNPNLYWYRQAAGRGLQLLFYSVGIGQISSEVPQNLSASRPQDRQFILSSKKLLLSDSGFYLCAWRSWGDGRETQYFGPGTRLLVL.

The CDR3 loop reads CASSLGGFTDTQYF. The CDR3 nucleotides read TGTGCCAGCAGCTTAGGAGGATTCACAGATACGCAGTATTTT. The chain links TRBV7-6 to TRBJ2-3; D unresolved. The germline V gene has CDR1 SGHVS and CDR2 FNYEAQ. This CDR3 spans 14 amino acids. Trimming took off 1 base at V and 2 bases at J, with 7 bases between the two ends.

The V and J genes are TRBV6-1 and TRBJ1-4; D not certain. CDR1 and CDR2 from the germline V gene are MNHNS and SASEGT. This CDR3 is 14 amino acids long. V shed 1 base and J shed 16 bases, with 19 bases lying between them. CDR3 nucleotide sequence: TGTGCCAGCAGTGAAGGGGCCGGACCGGAAGATACGTTTTTT. Amino acids: CASSEGAGPEDTFF.

The rearrangement links TRBV2 to TRBJ2-1; 7 nucleotides line up with TRBD1. Germline-derived CDR1 and CDR2 are SNHLY and FYNNEI. After removal of 5 bases from V and 9 bases from J, the junction contained 10 bases not matched to a gene. The CDR3 is 14 amino acids. CDR3 loop: CASSQWTGFFEQFF. The DNA for the CDR3 is TGTGCCAGCAGTCAGTGGACAGGCTTTTTTGAGCAGTTCTTC.

This sequence joins TRBV10-3 and TRBJ2-3; D is unclear. The V end lost 2 bases, the J end lost 3 bases, and 3 bases lay between the germline ends. Looked up from germline, CDR1 is ENHRY and CDR2 is SYGVKD. The CDR3 runs 12 residues. CDR3 protein: CAISERTDTQYF. The CDR3 bases are TGTGCCATCAGTGAGCGGACAGATACGCAGTATTTT.

The gene calls are TRBV29-1 and TRBJ2-3; 8 nucleotides align to TRBD1. Trimming removed 7 bases from V and 8 bases from J; junction bases left unmatched: 14. Germline CDR1 is SQVTM and CDR2 is ANQGSEA. The CDR3 covers 14 residues. CDR3 coding DNA: TGCAGCGCTACGGGACAGGTCTATGAGGCTACGCAGTATTTT. Protein product: CSATGQVYEATQYF.

The chain joins TRBV9 to TRBJ2-1; TRBD1 matches at 7 bases. Germline loops: CDR1 SGDLS, CDR2 YYNGEE. Unmatched junction bases numbered 10, after V lost 3 bases and J lost 1 base. This CDR3 has 17 amino acids. This CDR3 reads CASSGQRDSTSYNEQFF. CDR3 nucleotide sequence: TGTGCCAGCAGCGGACAAAGGGACAGTACATCCTACAATGAGCAGTTCTTC.

The gene calls are TRBV18 and TRBJ1-4; TRBD1 is a possible D gene (6 bases). Germline V gene sequence: CDR1 KGHSH, CDR2 LQKENI. The CDR3 runs to 15 residues. Trimming removed 3 bases from V and 1 base from J, with 9 bases in between. The CDR3 DNA is TGTGCCAGCTCACCCCAAGGGGGAACTAATGAAAAACTGTTTTTT. The encoded protein is CASSPQGGTNEKLFF.

The chain uses TRBV2 and TRBJ2-5; possibly TRBD2 for D (6 bases). CDR1 is SNHLY and CDR2 is FYNNEI in the germline V gene. Trimming removed 7 bases from V and 5 bases from J, with 17 bases in between. The CDR3 is 14 residues long. CDR3 bases: TGTGCCAGCACCCCAAACCCGAGCGGGGAGACCCAGTACTTC. This encodes CASTPNPSGETQYF. Full variable domain (missing parts from reference TRBV2 and TRBJ2-5): EPEVTQTPSHQVTQMGQEVILRCVPISNHLYFYWYRQILGQKVEFLVSFYNNEISEKSEIFDDQFSVERPDGSNFTLKIRSTKLEDSAMYFCASTPNPSGETQYFGPGTRLLVL.

This clone appeared once. CDR3 sequence: CASSLAGRGEQYF. In DNA, the CDR3 is TGTGCCAGCAGCTTAGCCGGACGAGGCGAGCAGTACTTC. This chain links TRBV11-2 with TRBJ2-7, with no clear D. There are 13 residues in the CDR3. The V end was cut by 1 base, the J end by 6 bases, with 10 bases between. Germline assignment: CDR1 SGHAT and CDR2 FQNNGV.